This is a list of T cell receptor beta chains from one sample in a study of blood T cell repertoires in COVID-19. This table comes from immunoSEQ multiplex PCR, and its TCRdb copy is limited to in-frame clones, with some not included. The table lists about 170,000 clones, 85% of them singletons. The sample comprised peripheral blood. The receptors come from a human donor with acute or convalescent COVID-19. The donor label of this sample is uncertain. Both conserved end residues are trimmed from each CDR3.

ASSSQTSYEQY	TRBV7-9	TRBJ2-7
ASSLQMNTEAF	TRBV7-3	TRBJ1-1
ASSQDRTVGGYGYT	TRBV4-3	TRBJ1-2
ASSLVWTVDTGELF	TRBV7-9	TRBJ2-2
ASSQQGARGSPLH	TRBV14	TRBJ1-6
ASSLGVGAGNTEAF	TRBV11-3	TRBJ1-1
ASSPRGWDRVNYGYT	TRBV3-1/TRBV3-2	TRBJ1-2
AIRAPSDYNEQF	TRBV10-3	TRBJ2-1
ASGLEPGTGTE	TRBV12-5	TRBJ1-1
ASNAGVNYGYT	TRBV3-1/TRBV3-2	TRBJ1-2
ASSWGRGSQY	TRBV19	TRBJ2-5
ASSLNWGGGDYGYT	TRBV27	TRBJ1-2
ASSDRLAGGLNTGELF	TRBV9	TRBJ2-2
ASSYSGRGGEQY	TRBV6-5	TRBJ2-7
ASSLGRQGVYGYT	TRBV7-9	TRBJ1-2
ASSLEPTGSNRNEQF	TRBV5-1	TRBJ2-1
ASVRRGDNEQF	TRBV11-1	TRBJ2-1
ASRAEVGSRNEQY	TRBV28	TRBJ2-7
ASSQEPTGEAYNEQF	TRBV4-3	TRBJ2-1
ASSLVRNTEAF	TRBV7-2	TRBJ1-1
ASSPGTVIYGYT	TRBV2	TRBJ1-2
ASSFRQGSGYT	TRBV7-9	TRBJ1-2
ASSFGQVDQH	TRBV7-9	TRBJ1-5
ASSQDRMGDQPQH	TRBV4-3	TRBJ1-5
ASESRAGHGDTQY	TRBV24-1	TRBJ2-3
ASSLVGVSTDTQY	TRBV7-6	TRBJ2-3
ASRTGALNTEAF	TRBV27	TRBJ1-1
ASSQYSSGGRDYGYT	TRBV4-1	TRBJ1-2
ASSDKQGISNQPQH	TRBV6-2/TRBV6-3	TRBJ1-5
ASSVGIGRMGEQGSRGYT	TRBV9	TRBJ1-2
ASSGGTGVREQF	TRBV5-5	TRBJ2-1
ASSTATGGSKLF	TRBV19	TRBJ1-4
ASSPGHSNSNQPQH	TRBV7-8	TRBJ1-5
ASSQVHGQNSPLH	TRBV3-1/TRBV3-2	TRBJ1-6
ATRQGASSFGNTIY	TRBV7-8	TRBJ1-3